This T cell receptor beta chain was documented in a study of shared clonotypes between healthy human individuals. Whole-study findings and limits: Compared with clonotypes that all four donors shared, non-shared clonotypes had lower generation probabilities.

On this clone itself: Its specificity is unknown.

Authors' analysis steps: ImmunoSEQ yielded junction-only sequences lacking quality scores, so filtering differed. This table comes from immunoSEQ multiplex PCR, and its TCRdb copy is limited to in-frame clones, with some not included. The D gene and trimming were derived from the DNA, and the V and J assignments and clone size from that table. This sample has 1.5 million to 1.9 million clones; 95% to 99% occur once, and the top ten carry less than 0.55%. The germline V gene encodes CDR1 MDHEN and CDR2 SYDVKM. Trimming shortened V by 6 bases and J by 0 bases, and 15 bases separated the two germline ends. CDR3 length: 15 amino acids.

The specimen was naive CD4+ T cells sorted from blood. Subset reported: CD45RA+ positively selected. The rearrangement uses TRBV28 and TRBJ2-7, with TRBD2 as a possible D gene (5 bases). This receptor was taken from a man aged 25-40 years in good health. The CDR3 bases are TGTGCCAGCAGCCTGACTACACTTAGCTCCTACGAGCAGTACTTC. This encodes CASSLTTLSSYEQYF.